Listed below are T cell receptor beta chains from one sample, sequenced in a study of cytomegalovirus exposure and HLA in healthy donors. Here immunoSEQ multiplex PCR was the method, and the copy in TCRdb shows in-frame clones only, minus some. The table lists over 150,000 clones, about four fifths of them singletons. Sequencing was carried out using PBMCs. The receptors stem from a woman aged 45-60 years in good health and CMV-seropositive. The CDR3 runs from the conserved cysteine through the conserved F or W. Fields, in order: clone size, D gene, J gene, V gene, CDR3 protein, CDR3 DNA. A D gene is named only where the DNA matches it firmly. Part of the rows lack a size; the others show once, few, many or a class for expanded clones.

clone_size: NA
d_call: TRBD1
j_call: TRBJ1-2
v_call: TRBV28
cdr3_aa: CASSTMGQGAGYGYTF
cdr3_nt: TGTGCCAGCAGTACGATGGGACAGGGGGCGGGCTATGGCTACACCTTC

clone_size: NA
d_call: NA
j_call: TRBJ2-5
v_call: TRBV25-1
cdr3_aa: CASSAVRRGPQETQYF
cdr3_nt: TGTGCCAGCAGTGCGGTCAGGCGGGGGCCCCAAGAGACCCAGTACTTC

clone_size: NA
d_call: NA
j_call: TRBJ1-4
v_call: TRBV19
cdr3_aa: CASSIWQNTEKLFF
cdr3_nt: TGTGCCAGTAGTATCTGGCAGAATACAGAAAAACTGTTTTTT

clone_size: NA
d_call: NA
j_call: TRBJ2-1
v_call: TRBV9
cdr3_aa: CASSDSRENEQFF
cdr3_nt: TGTGCCAGCAGCGATAGTCGAGAGAATGAGCAGTTCTTC

clone_size: NA
d_call: TRBD2
j_call: TRBJ2-1
v_call: TRBV7-2
cdr3_aa: CASSPLAVSYNEQFF
cdr3_nt: TGTGCCAGCAGCCCACTAGCGGTTTCCTACAATGAGCAGTTCTTC

clone_size: NA
d_call: TRBD1
j_call: TRBJ2-7
v_call: TRBV11-2
cdr3_aa: CASSQSFLSGQGYEQYF
cdr3_nt: TGTGCCAGCAGCCAATCATTTTTGAGTGGACAGGGCTACGAGCAGTACTTC

clone_size: once
d_call: NA
j_call: TRBJ2-1
v_call: TRBV14
cdr3_aa: CASSQDLTGEQFF
cdr3_nt: TGTGCCAGCAGCCAAGATCTTACGGGTGAGCAGTTCTTC

clone_size: NA
d_call: TRBD1
j_call: TRBJ1-1
v_call: TRBV19
cdr3_aa: CASTGTLNTEAFF
cdr3_nt: TGTGCCTCGACAGGGACTTTGAACACTGAAGCTTTCTTT

clone_size: NA
d_call: TRBD2
j_call: TRBJ2-3
v_call: TRBV19
cdr3_aa: CASSKRLAGGEDTQYF
cdr3_nt: TGTGCCAGTAGTAAGAGACTAGCGGGAGGGGAGGATACGCAGTATTTT

clone_size: NA
d_call: NA
j_call: TRBJ1-4
v_call: TRBV19
cdr3_aa: CASSFPATNEKLFF
cdr3_nt: TGTGCCAGTAGTTTCCCGGCAACTAATGAAAAACTGTTTTTT

clone_size: NA
d_call: TRBD2
j_call: TRBJ2-3
v_call: TRBV9
cdr3_aa: CASSVGTSGPGTQYF
cdr3_nt: TGTGCCAGCAGCGTAGGTACTAGCGGGCCAGGTACGCAGTATTTT

clone_size: NA
d_call: NA
j_call: TRBJ2-7
v_call: TRBV19
cdr3_aa: CASSIGSPPGRYEQYF
cdr3_nt: TGTGCCAGTAGTATAGGTTCCCCGCCAGGGCGCTACGAGCAGTACTTC

clone_size: NA
d_call: TRBD1
j_call: TRBJ2-5
v_call: TRBV25-1
cdr3_aa: CASSGSGGGETQYF
cdr3_nt: TGTGCCAGCAGTGGGTCAGGGGGTGGGGAGACCCAGTACTTC

clone_size: NA
d_call: TRBD2
j_call: TRBJ2-1
v_call: TRBV9
cdr3_aa: CASSLAGGPHNEQFF
cdr3_nt: TGTGCCAGCAGCCTAGCGGGGGGGCCCCACAATGAGCAGTTCTTC

clone_size: NA
d_call: NA
j_call: TRBJ2-7
v_call: TRBV28
cdr3_aa: CASSLSPVGRRGSEQYF
cdr3_nt: TGTGCCAGCAGTTTAAGCCCCGTCGGGCGACGAGGGAGCGAGCAGTACTTC

clone_size: NA
d_call: TRBD1
j_call: TRBJ1-4
v_call: TRBV9
cdr3_aa: CASSVQGASTNEKLFF
cdr3_nt: TGTGCCAGCAGCGTACAGGGGGCATCAACTAATGAAAAACTGTTTTTT

clone_size: NA
d_call: NA
j_call: TRBJ2-7
v_call: TRBV27
cdr3_aa: CASSSHRDTKNFYEQYF
cdr3_nt: TGTGCCAGCAGTTCCCACCGGGACACGAAAAACTTCTACGAGCAGTACTTC

clone_size: once
d_call: NA
j_call: TRBJ1-1
v_call: TRBV20-1
cdr3_aa: CSPPKGQGAFF
cdr3_nt: TGCAGTCCCCCGAAGGGACAAGGAGCTTTCTTT

clone_size: NA
d_call: TRBD2
j_call: TRBJ2-7
v_call: TRBV14
cdr3_aa: CASSRTSGGYEQYF
cdr3_nt: TGCGCCAGCAGCCGGACTAGCGGGGGGTACGAGCAGTACTTC

clone_size: NA
d_call: TRBD1
j_call: TRBJ2-1
v_call: TRBV6-5
cdr3_aa: CASSYGDRGINEQFF
cdr3_nt: TGTGCCAGCAGTTATGGGGACAGGGGGATAAATGAGCAGTTCTTC

clone_size: NA
d_call: NA
j_call: TRBJ1-4
v_call: TRBV28
cdr3_aa: CASSISGGGNGPWELFF
cdr3_nt: TGTGCCAGCAGCATATCGGGAGGGGGGAATGGACCATGGGAACTGTTTTTT

clone_size: few
d_call: TRBD1
j_call: TRBJ1-2
v_call: TRBV6-5
cdr3_aa: CASSDRVGHGYTF
cdr3_nt: TGTGCCAGCAGCGACAGGGTAGGACATGGCTACACCTTC

clone_size: NA
d_call: TRBD2
j_call: TRBJ2-7
v_call: TRBV9
cdr3_aa: CASSASGLGYEQYF
cdr3_nt: TGTGCCAGCAGCGCTAGCGGCCTCGGGTACGAGCAGTACTTC

clone_size: NA
d_call: NA
j_call: TRBJ2-3
v_call: TRBV7-2
cdr3_aa: CASSLDSSRGGTDTQYF
cdr3_nt: TGTGCCAGCAGCTTAGATAGCTCCAGGGGAGGCACAGATACGCAGTATTTT

clone_size: NA
d_call: TRBD1
j_call: TRBJ1-2
v_call: TRBV27
cdr3_aa: CASRITGTGGANYGYTF
cdr3_nt: TGTGCCAGCAGGATCACCGGGACAGGTGGAGCAAACTATGGCTACACCTTC

clone_size: NA
d_call: TRBD1
j_call: TRBJ1-1
v_call: TRBV6-1
cdr3_aa: CASSVGTGGVDSEAFF
cdr3_nt: TGTGCCAGCAGTGTCGGGACAGGGGGCGTGGACTCTGAAGCTTTCTTT

clone_size: NA
d_call: NA
j_call: TRBJ2-7
v_call: TRBV28
cdr3_aa: CASSLGRSYEQYF
cdr3_nt: TGTGCCAGCAGTTTAGGCCGGAGTTACGAGCAGTACTTC

clone_size: NA
d_call: NA
j_call: TRBJ1-2
v_call: TRBV25-1
cdr3_aa: CASSEYIGQAGGYGYTF
cdr3_nt: TGTGCCAGCAGTGAATACATAGGGCAGGCTGGGGGGTATGGCTACACCTTC

clone_size: once
d_call: NA
j_call: TRBJ1-1
v_call: TRBV7-6
cdr3_aa: CASSPYVESNTEAFF
cdr3_nt: TGTGCCAGCAGCCCATATGTGGAGTCGAACACTGAAGCTTTCTTT

clone_size: NA
d_call: NA
j_call: TRBJ1-2
v_call: TRBV28
cdr3_aa: CASSGQMNYGYTF
cdr3_nt: TGTGCCAGCAGTGGACAGATGAACTATGGCTACACCTTC

clone_size: NA
d_call: NA
j_call: TRBJ2-3
v_call: TRBV18
cdr3_aa: CASSPGEAGAQYF
cdr3_nt: TGTGCCAGCTCGCCCGGGGAAGCAGGGGCGCAGTATTTT

clone_size: NA
d_call: NA
j_call: TRBJ1-1
v_call: TRBV28
cdr3_aa: CASSSPRGVMNTEAFF
cdr3_nt: TGTGCCAGCAGCTCACCCCGGGGGGTGATGAACACTGAAGCTTTCTTT

clone_size: few
d_call: NA
j_call: TRBJ2-2
v_call: TRBV6-5
cdr3_aa: CASSYAGARNTGELFF
cdr3_nt: TGTGCCAGCAGTTATGCGGGGGCGAGGAACACCGGGGAGCTGTTTTTT

clone_size: NA
d_call: TRBD1
j_call: TRBJ1-5
v_call: TRBV7-9
cdr3_aa: CASSLGGTAPNQPQHF
cdr3_nt: TGTGCCAGCAGCTTAGGTGGGACAGCACCAAATCAGCCCCAGCATTTT

clone_size: NA
d_call: NA
j_call: TRBJ1-2
v_call: TRBV4-3
cdr3_aa: CASSQDLHGRRDYGYTF
cdr3_nt: TGCGCCAGCAGCCAAGATCTACATGGCAGGCGGGACTATGGCTACACCTTC

clone_size: once
d_call: TRBD1
j_call: TRBJ1-1
v_call: TRBV18
cdr3_aa: CASSLQGTNTEAFF
cdr3_nt: TGTGCCAGCTCACTACAGGGGACGAACACTGAAGCTTTCTTT

clone_size: NA
d_call: NA
j_call: TRBJ2-1
v_call: TRBV27
cdr3_aa: CASSNGGEQFF
cdr3_nt: TGTGCCAGCAGCAATGGGGGGGAGCAGTTCTTC

clone_size: NA
d_call: NA
j_call: TRBJ2-7
v_call: TRBV7-9
cdr3_aa: CASSRTVRSSYEQYF
cdr3_nt: TGTGCCAGCAGCCGGACAGTAAGAAGCTCCTACGAGCAGTACTTC

clone_size: NA
d_call: NA
j_call: TRBJ2-1
v_call: TRBV7-2
cdr3_aa: CASSLAVGGHNEQFF
cdr3_nt: TGTGCCAGCAGCTTAGCGGTCGGAGGCCACAATGAGCAGTTCTTC

clone_size: NA
d_call: NA
j_call: TRBJ2-1
v_call: TRBV5-1
cdr3_aa: CASRTFASYNEQFF
cdr3_nt: TGCGCCAGCAGGACTTTTGCCTCCTACAATGAGCAGTTCTTC

clone_size: NA
d_call: TRBD1
j_call: TRBJ2-7
v_call: TRBV18
cdr3_aa: CASSPPTGLLYEQYF
cdr3_nt: TGTGCCAGCTCACCACCGACAGGGCTACTTTACGAGCAGTACTTC

clone_size: NA
d_call: TRBD2
j_call: TRBJ2-3
v_call: TRBV5-6
cdr3_aa: CASSFSGSTDTQYF
cdr3_nt: TGTGCCAGCAGCTTTAGCGGGTCCACAGATACGCAGTATTTT

clone_size: NA
d_call: TRBD2
j_call: TRBJ2-2
v_call: TRBV4-2
cdr3_aa: CASSQVAGDTGELFF
cdr3_nt: TGTGCCAGCAGCCAAGTCGCGGGGGACACCGGGGAGCTGTTTTTT

clone_size: NA
d_call: NA
j_call: TRBJ2-3
v_call: TRBV4-3
cdr3_aa: CASSQEGTTGHTQYF
cdr3_nt: TGCGCCAGCAGCCAAGAAGGGACTACAGGGCATACGCAGTATTTT

clone_size: NA
d_call: NA
j_call: TRBJ2-7
v_call: TRBV28
cdr3_aa: CASSSDLGTQSYEQYF
cdr3_nt: TGTGCCAGCAGTTCAGACCTCGGGACACAGTCCTACGAGCAGTACTTC

clone_size: NA
d_call: NA
j_call: TRBJ1-6
v_call: TRBV5-5
cdr3_aa: CASSLVGDSPLHF
cdr3_nt: TGTGCCAGCAGCTTGGTGGGAGATTCACCCCTCCACTTT

clone_size: NA
d_call: NA
j_call: TRBJ2-7
v_call: TRBV21-1
cdr3_aa: CARFIIGVYEQYF
cdr3_nt: TGTGCCAGATTTATAATAGGAGTTTACGAGCAGTACTTC

clone_size: NA
d_call: NA
j_call: TRBJ1-4
v_call: TRBV6-5
cdr3_aa: CASSYLPGTNEKLFF
cdr3_nt: TGTGCCAGCAGTTACTTGCCGGGAACTAATGAAAAACTGTTTTTT

clone_size: NA
d_call: NA
j_call: TRBJ2-2
v_call: TRBV6-1
cdr3_aa: CACFNFRGGELFF
cdr3_nt: TGTGCCTGCTTTAACTTCCGAGGCGGGGAGCTGTTTTTT

clone_size: few
d_call: TRBD1
j_call: TRBJ2-5
v_call: TRBV7-6
cdr3_aa: CASSLGRQGAYQETQYF
cdr3_nt: TGTGCCAGCAGCTTAGGACGACAGGGCGCGTACCAAGAGACCCAGTACTTC

clone_size: NA
d_call: NA
j_call: TRBJ1-2
v_call: TRBV6-6
cdr3_aa: CASSYSSQGYGYTF
cdr3_nt: TGTGCCAGCAGTTACTCGAGCCAGGGGTATGGCTACACCTTC

clone_size: NA
d_call: NA
j_call: TRBJ1-1
v_call: TRBV2
cdr3_aa: CASGQYMNTEAFF
cdr3_nt: TGTGCCAGCGGACAGTACATGAACACTGAAGCTTTCTTT

clone_size: NA
d_call: NA
j_call: TRBJ2-3
v_call: TRBV18
cdr3_aa: CASSPIASPDTQYF
cdr3_nt: TGTGCCAGCTCACCAATTGCGAGCCCAGATACGCAGTATTTT

clone_size: NA
d_call: NA
j_call: TRBJ2-5
v_call: TRBV9
cdr3_aa: CASSVTARGETQYF
cdr3_nt: TGTGCCAGCAGCGTTACGGCGCGCGGGGAGACCCAGTACTTC